The clone carrying this T cell receptor (beta chain) showed up just a few times. Its antigen is as yet unknown. This sample is part of a study of vaccination and CD4 T cells after COVID-19. The CDR3 contains 15 residues. Per the germline V gene, CDR1 is DFQATT and CDR2 is SNEGSKA (reference sequence). After removal of 3 bases from V and 1 base from J, the junction contained 8 bases not matched to a gene. At the Johns Hopkins FTIC core, DNA taken from cultured CD4+ T cells was sequenced by way of the Oncomine TCR Beta short-read assay. Each CDR3 protein gets one entry after TCRdb re-called the PCR reads with MiXCR. The sample records around 20,000 distinct CDR3 sequences, roughly two fifths being singletons. The time point: late sampling 161 to 241 days after vaccination in three convalescent patients. Treatment: roughly 10-day PBMC culture with coronavirus spike peptide pools or control peptides (ViraFEST assay).

The specimen was CD4+ T cells from blood, cultured in vitro, collected about 7 months after SARS-CoV-2 vaccination. This sequence originates from a human donor who had recovered from COVID-19. The rearrangement uses TRBV20-1 and TRBJ2-7; 8 nucleotides match TRBD2. CDR3 region: CSASFLLAGSYEQYF. The CDR3 DNA reads as TGCAGTGCTAGTTTTTTGCTAGCGGGTTCCTACGAGCAGTACTTC.